The entry below gives a single TCR beta chain sequence along with its context. Its target is not known. TCRdb analysed the reads with MiXCR anew, one entry per CDR3 protein. The data contain roughly 310,000 distinct CDR3 sequences, almost 30% of them singletons. The CDR3 is 16 amino acids. V was cut by 2 bases and J by 5 bases, with 16 bases left in between. Germline V gene sequence: CDR1 SGHAT, CDR2 FQNNGV. The data stem from a study of T cell repertoires in cytomegalovirus infection. Study-level information: Based on public TCR beta signatures, there were indications of CMV infection and of a matching HLA type. Whole-study results and caveats: The response measured ex vivo was dominated by TCR beta clonotypes (HLA-C-restricted and CMV-specific). Cumulative frequency of public TCR beta families picked out carriers of CMV plus the relevant HLA.

The chain has TRBV11-2 and TRBJ2-1; possible D gene TRBD1, 5 bases. The sample here was cultured PBMCs, taken from culture after CMV antigen stimulation. This TCR derives from a human donor in good health (CMV status not recorded). Some clones in this sample may be carry-over from other donors' samples. The CDR3 sequence: CASSLRDSRYNNEQFF. CDR3 in DNA: TGTGCCAGCAGCTTAAGAGACAGCCGCTATAACAATGAGCAGTTCTTC.